These 26 T cell receptor beta chains originate from one sample sequenced in a study of T-cell memory formation after mild COVID-19. A single record per CDR3 protein comes from TCRdb applying MiXCR to the 5' RACE reads. This repertoire shows a few hundred thousand distinct CDR3 sequences, approximately 20% found once; its top ten account for around 21%. Sequenced: PBMCs or a T cell subset sorted from them (not recorded which). These TCRs come from a young man who had mild COVID-19 (a few samples of this study predate the infection). Cell type and time point are not known.

This clonotype was recorded at least ten times. The chain employs TRBV5-1 and TRBJ2-5; D tentatively reads TRBD1 or TRBD2 (5 bases each). V lost 7 bases and J 2 bases, leaving 12 bases between the germline ends. The CDR3 consists of 13 residues. In germline, CDR1 is SGHRS, CDR2 YFSETQ. DNA for the CDR3: TGCGCCAGCGCTTGGGGGAGTCAAGAGACCCAGTACTTC. This gives the protein CASAWGSQETQYF.

In this sample, this clonotype turned up a few times. This chain connects TRBV5-1 to TRBJ2-5; 8 bases are a match to TRBD2. Germline V gives CDR1 SGHRS, CDR2 YFSETQ. Trimming removed 4 bases from V and 5 bases from J; junction bases left unmatched: 19. The CDR3 length is 18 residues. CDR3 sequence (DNA): TGCGCCAGCAGCCCCGTCAGGGCGGGGGGTCCTTTTGAGGAGACCCAGTACTTC. The encoded protein is CASSPVRAGGPFEETQYF.

Only a few counts were recorded for this clonotype. The CDR3 region has the DNA TGTGCCAGCTCACCACCGACGTGGGGGGACACCATATATTTT. Protein: CASSPPTWGDTIYF. V usage is TRBV18 and J usage is TRBJ1-3; D is possibly TRBD1 (5 bases). The germline gives CDR1 KGHSH, CDR2 LQKENI. V was cut by 0 bases and J by 8 bases, with 11 bases left in between. The CDR3 loop spans 14 amino acids. Supplemented by reference TRBV18 and TRBJ1-3, the full variable domain reads NAGVMQNPRHLVRRRGQEARLRCSPMKGHSHVYWYRQLPEEGLKFMVYLQKENIIDESGMPKERFSAEFPKEGPSILRIQQVVRGDSAAYFCASSPPTWGDTIYFGEGSWLTVV.

The chain uses TRBV27 and TRBJ1-1, with 9 positions matching TRBD1. Germline loops: CDR1 MNHEY, CDR2 SMNVEV (reference sequence). This CDR3 spans 17 amino acids. Trimming removed 4 bases from V and 5 bases from J; junction bases left unmatched: 14. This CDR3 is CASSWLSTGGFRTEAFF. The CDR3 region has the DNA TGTGCCAGCAGTTGGCTATCAACAGGGGGCTTTCGGACTGAAGCTTTCTTT.

There are many counts of this clonotype. The chain combines TRBV5-1 with TRBJ1-1; a weak D match, TRBD1 (5 bases). Germline CDR1 reads SGHRS; CDR2 reads YFSETQ. The CDR3 runs 15 residues. With 0 bases removed from V and 3 bases from J, the gap between germline ends came to 12 bases. The CDR3 DNA follows: TGCGCCAGCAGCTTGGTTTTAGGGGCGGACACTGAAGCTTTCTTT. It yields the protein CASSLVLGADTEAFF. Filled out from reference TRBV5-1 and TRBJ1-1, the complete variable domain reads KAGVTQTPRYLIKTRGQQVTLSCSPISGHRSVSWYQQTPGQGLQFLFEYFSETQRNKGNFPGRFSGRQFSNSRSEMNVSTLELGDSALYLCASSLVLGADTEAFFGQGTRLTVV.

This clonotype was counted between two and nine times. The chain recombines TRBV4-2 with TRBJ2-1; the D call may be TRBD1 or TRBD2 (5 bases each). The V and J ends lost 4 bases and 0 bases respectively, with 22 bases between them. Germline CDR1 and CDR2: LGHNA and YNFKEQ. The CDR3 loop spans 19 amino acids. The CDR3 region is CASSPSNGASSASYNEQFF. CDR3 bases: TGTGCCAGCAGCCCGTCTAACGGGGCCAGCTCTGCCTCCTACAATGAGCAGTTCTTC.

A few counts support this clonotype. The genes are TRBV4-1 and TRBJ1-1, with a possible D match to TRBD1 (5 bases). Germline CDR1 and CDR2: MGHRA and YSYEKL. The CDR3 consists of 15 residues. V was pared by 1 base and J by 3 bases, with 12 bases between. CDR3 in amino acids: CASSQGPKGDTEAFF. DNA of the CDR3: TGCGCCAGCAGCCAAGGACCTAAAGGGGACACTGAAGCTTTCTTT.

This clonotype occurred a few times. This chain links TRBV29-1 with TRBJ2-5; D not certain. Germline-derived CDR1 and CDR2 are SQVTM and ANQGSEA. V dropped 5 bases and J dropped 0 bases, with 7 bases sitting between them. CDR3 size: 12 residues. Written as DNA, the CDR3 is TGCAGCGTTAGGCAGAACCAAGAGACCCAGTACTTC. Its protein product is CSVRQNQETQYF.

This clonotype has just a few counts. The V and J genes are TRBV10-2 and TRBJ2-5, with 8 bases lining up with TRBD2. This CDR3 spans 15 amino acids. V was clipped by 3 bases and J by 2 bases; unmatched bases: 5. Germline CDR1 WSHSY, CDR2 SAAADI. The CDR3 coding sequence is TGCGCCAGCAGTGACCCGCGGGGGGATCAAGAGACCCAGTACTTC. It specifies CASSDPRGDQETQYF.

This clonotype was seen a few times. This chain links TRBV20-1 with TRBJ1-2, with D maybe TRBD1 (6 bases). The CDR3 runs 11 residues. V was pared by 3 bases and J by 10 bases, with 12 bases between. CDR1 DFQATT and CDR2 SNEGSKA come from the germline V gene (reference sequence). CDR3: CSASPGEAYTF. The CDR3 DNA sequence: TGCAGTGCTAGCCCAGGGGAGGCCTACACCTTC.

This clonotype was seen more than once but under ten times. V usage is TRBV7-9 and J usage is TRBJ2-3, with D possibly being TRBD1 (5 bases). The CDR3 runs to 14 residues. Germline V gives CDR1 SEHNR, CDR2 FQNEAQ (reference sequence). Trimming cost V 5 bases and J 3 bases, with 12 bases left between them. CDR3 region: CASSPWGLTDTQYF. CDR3 DNA sequence: TGTGCCAGCAGCCCGTGGGGCTTAACAGATACGCAGTATTTT.

This clonotype was observed a handful of times. The chain is built from TRBV14 and TRBJ2-2, with 7 bases lining up with TRBD2. The germline V gene encodes CDR1 SGHDN and CDR2 FVKESK. CDR3 length: 17 amino acids. V shed 1 base, J shed 4 bases, and the junction held 9 bases outside the gene matches. The CDR3 sequence: CASSQGPRGRLTGELFF. CDR3 DNA: TGTGCCAGCAGCCAAGGCCCGCGGGGGAGGCTCACCGGGGAGCTGTTTTTT.

The chain is built from TRBV4-1 and TRBJ2-7; TRBD1 aligns across 11 bases. The CDR3 runs to 15 residues. V was clipped by 4 bases and J by 3 bases; unmatched bases: 5. The germline CDR1 and CDR2 sequences are MGHRA and YSYEKL. As DNA, the CDR3 is TGCGCCAGCAGCCTCGGACAGGGGGCGGGCTACGAGCAGTACTTC. Its protein is CASSLGQGAGYEQYF.

The J gene is TRBJ2-5, the V gene TRBV3-2; the table's D call, TRBD1, has no DNA check behind it. TRBV3-2 represents a pseudogene. The CDR3 spans 15 residues. CDR3 nucleotide sequence: TGTGCCAGCACTCGGACAGGGGGCGCTCAAGAGACCCAGTACTTC. It codes for CASTRTGGAQETQYF.

A few counts support this clonotype. The rearrangement joins TRBV7-3 to TRBJ2-5; D is perhaps TRBD1 (6 bases). The germline gives CDR1 SGHTA, CDR2 FQGTGA. The CDR3 runs to 17 residues. Trimming removed 3 bases from V and 2 bases from J, with 19 bases in between. CDR3 in DNA: TGTGCCAGCAGCTTCCTACGAGGAGACAGGCTACAAGAGACCCAGTACTTC. Encoded protein: CASSFLRGDRLQETQYF. The full variable domain, its missing parts supplied by reference TRBV7-3 and TRBJ2-5, is GAGVSQTPSNKVTEKGKYVELRCDPISGHTALYWYRQSLGQGPEFLIYFQGTGAADDSGLPNDRFFAVRPEGSVSTLKIQRTERGDSAVYLCASSFLRGDRLQETQYFGPGTRLLVL.

This clonotype occurred once. One end of the junction varies from germline; a read error may be responsible. The rearrangement uses TRBV9 and TRBJ1-1; the D gene is possibly TRBD1 (5 bases). The CDR3 totals 13 residues. From germline, CDR1 is SGDLS and CDR2 YYNGEE. The CDR3 spells CASIVGGDTEAFF. The CDR3 nucleotides read TGTGCCAGCATCGTAGGAGGGGACACTGAAGCTTTCTTT.

This clonotype came up a few times. J is TRBJ2-5 and V is TRBV29-1; D is unclear. CDR1 and CDR2 from the germline V gene are SQVTM and ANQGSEA. Trimming cost V 5 bases and J 3 bases, with 13 bases left between them. This CDR3 is 13 amino acids long. The CDR3 here is CSVRVGWEETQYF. CDR3 coding DNA: TGCAGCGTTCGGGTAGGGTGGGAAGAGACCCAGTACTTC.

This clonotype was seen more than once but under ten times. The chain is built from TRBV4-3 and TRBJ2-3, with TRBD2 identical over 12 bases. CDR3 length: 17 residues. CDR1 is LGHNA and CDR2 is YSLEER in the germline V gene. V was clipped by 4 bases and J by 1 base; unmatched bases: 6. The CDR3: CASSLTSGGRRTDTQYF. As DNA, the CDR3 is TGCGCCAGCAGCCTCACTAGCGGGGGGCGCCGCACAGATACGCAGTATTTT.

The chain combines TRBV6-6 with TRBJ2-5; perhaps D is TRBD1 or TRBD2 (5 bases each). From germline, CDR1 is MNHNY and CDR2 SVGAGI (reference sequence). The CDR3 runs 14 residues. The germline V and J ends were trimmed by 2 bases and 4 bases, with 11 bases remaining between them. Here the CDR3 reads CASSYPGAGETQYF. Written as DNA, the CDR3 is TGTGCCAGCAGTTACCCCGGGGCGGGAGAGACCCAGTACTTC.

V usage is TRBV6-5 and J usage is TRBJ1-5; the D is unclear. Looked up from germline, CDR1 is MNHEY and CDR2 is SVGAGI. The CDR3 has 16 residues. V was shortened by 0 bases and J by 2 bases, with 11 bases between the two germline ends. CDR3 sequence: CASSYSEPRGNQPQHF. The CDR3 DNA reads TGTGCCAGCAGTTACTCGGAGCCGCGCGGCAATCAGCCCCAGCATTTT.

The chain joins TRBV28 to TRBJ2-3, with unresolved D. This CDR3 comprises 13 residues. Per the germline V gene, CDR1 is MDHEN and CDR2 is SYDVKM. Trimming took 3 bases from V and 4 from J, leaving 8 bases between them. The CDR3 sequence is CASSFSPADTQYF. As DNA, the CDR3 is TGTGCCAGCAGTTTTAGCCCGGCAGATACGCAGTATTTT.

This clonotype has a single count. Because it lacks the conserved phenylalanine or tryptophan at the end, this CDR3 is likely a read error. V is TRBV4-3 and J is TRBJ2-1; no clear D gene. The ends were cut back, 2 bases at V and 8 bases at J, with 13 bases in the middle. Germline V lookup: CDR1 LGHNA, CDR2 YSLEER. There are 14 residues in the CDR3. CDR3 bases: TGCGCCAGCAGCCAAAGGACGACCCTTCATGAGCAGTTCTTA. Its translation: CASSQRTTLHEQFL.

V is TRBV29-1 and J is TRBJ1-1, with 8 bases that match TRBD1. The V gene end was trimmed by 7 bases and the J gene end by 0 bases; junction bases not matched to a gene: 10. The CDR3 loop spans 15 amino acids. CDR1 and CDR2 from the germline V gene are SQVTM and ANQGSEA. In nucleotides, the CDR3 is TGCAGCGGGGCAGGGGGCTGGGGGATGAACACTGAAGCTTTCTTT. Its protein product is CSGAGGWGMNTEAFF.

This clonotype was counted only a few times. The chain couples TRBV14 to TRBJ2-2; no reliable D call. Per the germline V gene, CDR1 is SGHDN and CDR2 is FVKESK. With 1 base removed from V and 6 bases from J, the gap between germline ends came to 15 bases. The CDR3 spans 16 residues. DNA of the CDR3: TGTGCCAGCAGCCAAGGTGGAACTGCCGGAGCCGGGGAGCTGTTTTTT. It specifies CASSQGGTAGAGELFF. The entire variable domain, with the rest obtained from reference TRBV14 and TRBJ2-2, is as follows: EAGVTQFPSHSVIEKGQTVTLRCDPISGHDNLYWYRRVMGKEIKFLLHFVKESKQDESGMPNNRFLAERTGGTYSTLKVQPAELEDSGVYFCASSQGGTAGAGELFFGEGSRLTVL.

This clonotype was observed once. The chain links TRBV28 to TRBJ2-1, with a weak D call TRBD2 (5 bases). Trimming took 5 bases from V and 1 from J, leaving 12 bases between them. The germline CDR1 and CDR2 sequences are MDHEN and SYDVKM. This CDR3 comprises 15 residues. The CDR3 DNA is TGTGCCAGCAGTATACTAGGTCTTTCCTACAATGAGCAGTTCTTC. It translates to CASSILGLSYNEQFF.

The rearrangement uses TRBV20-1 and TRBJ2-5; 7 bases are shared with TRBD1. The V and J ends lost 1 base and 0 bases, in that order; junction bases with no gene match: 8. The CDR3 runs to 16 residues. CDR1 DFQATT and CDR2 SNEGSKA come from the germline V gene (reference sequence). CDR3 bases: TGCAGTGCTAGAGGAAGGGGGCTCGGGTACCAAGAGACCCAGTACTTC. It yields the protein CSARGRGLGYQETQYF.